This T cell receptor beta chain was sequenced in a study of T cell clones after liver transplantation. Study in general: Tolerance: complete withdrawal held at least one year, liver enzymes staying within twice normal. Blood was drawn pre-transplant, before withdrawal, and after full or failed withdrawal.

As for this clone: Its target is unknown.

General study results and limits: Low donor cell numbers restricted donor-reactive repertoire measurement in two subjects.

Germline CDR1 reads MNHEY; CDR2 reads SVGAGI. The CDR3 has 13 amino acids. Trimming pared 2 bases from V and 7 bases from J, leaving 11 bases between. The table came from immunoSEQ multiplex PCR; TCRdb's copy has only in-frame clones and leaves some out. The sample has roughly 6,100 clones, about 85% seen once. The receptor's source is a human donor who received a liver transplant. The sample here was CD8+ T cells from blood, taken before liver transplant. The rearrangement joins TRBV6-5 to TRBJ1-2; D gene ambiguous. CDR3 sequence reads: CASSYGLLGGYTF. The CDR3 DNA sequence: TGTGCCAGCAGTTACGGTTTATTGGGTGGCTACACCTTC.